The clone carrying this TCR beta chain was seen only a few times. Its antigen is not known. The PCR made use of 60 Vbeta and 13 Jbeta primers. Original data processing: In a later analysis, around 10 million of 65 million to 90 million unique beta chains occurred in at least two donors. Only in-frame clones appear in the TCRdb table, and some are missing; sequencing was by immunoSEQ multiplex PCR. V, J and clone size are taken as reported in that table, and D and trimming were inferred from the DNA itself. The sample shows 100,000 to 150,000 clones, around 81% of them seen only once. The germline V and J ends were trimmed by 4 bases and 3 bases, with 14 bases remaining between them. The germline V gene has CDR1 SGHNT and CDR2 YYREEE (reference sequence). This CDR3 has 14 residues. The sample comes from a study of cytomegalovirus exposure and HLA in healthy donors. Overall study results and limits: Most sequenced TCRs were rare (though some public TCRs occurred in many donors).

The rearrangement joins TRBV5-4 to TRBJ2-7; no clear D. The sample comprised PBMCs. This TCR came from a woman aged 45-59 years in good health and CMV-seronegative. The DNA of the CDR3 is TGTGCCAGCAGCCCCCAAGGAAGAGGCTACGAGCAGTACTTC. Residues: CASSPQGRGYEQYF.